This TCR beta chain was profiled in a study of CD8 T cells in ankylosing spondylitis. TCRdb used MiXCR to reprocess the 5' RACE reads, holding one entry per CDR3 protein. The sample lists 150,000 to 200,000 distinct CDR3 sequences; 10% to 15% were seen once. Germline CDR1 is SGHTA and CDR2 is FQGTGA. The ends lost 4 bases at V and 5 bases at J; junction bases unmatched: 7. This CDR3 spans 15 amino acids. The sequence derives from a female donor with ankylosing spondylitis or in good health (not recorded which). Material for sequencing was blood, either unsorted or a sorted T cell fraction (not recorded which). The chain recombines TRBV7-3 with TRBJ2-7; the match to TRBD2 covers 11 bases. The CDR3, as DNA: TGTGCCAGCAGCTGGGGACTAGCGGCTACGGACGAGCAGTACTTC. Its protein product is CASSWGLAATDEQYF.